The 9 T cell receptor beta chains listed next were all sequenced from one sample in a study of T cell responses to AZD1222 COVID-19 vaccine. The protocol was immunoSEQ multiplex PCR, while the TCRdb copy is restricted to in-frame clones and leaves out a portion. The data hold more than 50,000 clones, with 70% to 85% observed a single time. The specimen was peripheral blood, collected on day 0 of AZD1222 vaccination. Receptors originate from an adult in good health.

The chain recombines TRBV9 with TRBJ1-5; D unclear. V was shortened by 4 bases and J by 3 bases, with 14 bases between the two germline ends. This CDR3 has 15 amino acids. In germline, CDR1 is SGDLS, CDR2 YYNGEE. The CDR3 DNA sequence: TGTGCCAGCAGCTTCACGGACCTTCCCAATCAGCCCCAGCATTTT. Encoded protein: CASSFTDLPNQPQHF.

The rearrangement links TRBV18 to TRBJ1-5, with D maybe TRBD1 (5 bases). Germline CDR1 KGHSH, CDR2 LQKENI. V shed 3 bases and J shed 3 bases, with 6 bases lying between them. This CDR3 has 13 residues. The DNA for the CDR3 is TGTGCCAGCTCACCGGGGCTCAATCAGCCCCAGCATTTT. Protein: CASSPGLNQPQHF.

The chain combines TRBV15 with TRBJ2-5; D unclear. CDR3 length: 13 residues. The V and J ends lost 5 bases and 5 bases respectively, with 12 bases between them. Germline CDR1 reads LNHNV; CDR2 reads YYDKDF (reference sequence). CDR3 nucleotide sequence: TGTGCCACCAGCGGAAGGAAGGCGGAGACCCAGTACTTC. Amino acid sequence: CATSGRKAETQYF.

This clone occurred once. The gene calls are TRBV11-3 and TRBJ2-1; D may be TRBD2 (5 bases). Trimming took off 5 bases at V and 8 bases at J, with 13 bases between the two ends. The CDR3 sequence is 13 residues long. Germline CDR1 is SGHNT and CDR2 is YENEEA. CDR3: CASSRPSPDEQFF. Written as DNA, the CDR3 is TGTGCCAGCAGCCGACCTAGCCCGGATGAGCAGTTCTTC. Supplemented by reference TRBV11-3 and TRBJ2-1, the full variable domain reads EAGVVQSPRYKIIEKKQPVAFWCNPISGHNTLYWYLQNLGQGPELLIRYENEEAVDDSQLPKDRFSAERLKGVDSTLKIQPAELGDSAVYLCASSRPSPDEQFFGPGTRLTVL.

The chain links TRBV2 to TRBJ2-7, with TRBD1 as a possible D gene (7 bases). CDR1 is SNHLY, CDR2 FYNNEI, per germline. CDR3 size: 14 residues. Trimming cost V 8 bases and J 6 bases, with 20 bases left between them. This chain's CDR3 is CASQGDTRGGEQYV. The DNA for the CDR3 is TGTGCCAGCCAGGGGGATACCAGGGGAGGCGAGCAGTACGTC.

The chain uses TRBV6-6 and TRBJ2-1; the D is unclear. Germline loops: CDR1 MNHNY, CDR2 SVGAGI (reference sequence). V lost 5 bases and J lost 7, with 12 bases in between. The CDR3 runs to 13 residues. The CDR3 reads CASSGATGNEQFF. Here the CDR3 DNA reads TGTGCCAGCAGTGGTGCGACCGGGAATGAGCAGTTCTTC.

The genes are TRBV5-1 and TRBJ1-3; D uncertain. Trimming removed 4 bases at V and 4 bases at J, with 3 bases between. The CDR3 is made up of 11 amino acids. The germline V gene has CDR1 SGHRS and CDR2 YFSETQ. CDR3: CASSGGNTIYF. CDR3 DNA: TGCGCCAGCAGCGGCGGAAACACCATATATTTT.

CDR3 loop: CASSQERSLWTDTQYF. CDR3 DNA: TGTGCCAGCAGCCAAGAGCGGTCCCTATGGACAGATACGCAGTATTTT. This chain connects TRBV14 to TRBJ2-3; no clear D gene. V was pared by 0 bases and J by 3 bases, with 13 bases between. CDR1 is SGHDN, CDR2 FVKESK, per germline. This CDR3 is built from 16 residues.

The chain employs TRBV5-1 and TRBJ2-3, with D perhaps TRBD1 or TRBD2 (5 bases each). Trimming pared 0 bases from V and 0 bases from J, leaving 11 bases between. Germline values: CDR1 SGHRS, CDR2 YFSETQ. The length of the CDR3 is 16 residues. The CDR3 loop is CASSLDGGPSTDTQYF. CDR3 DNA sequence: TGCGCCAGCAGCTTGGATGGGGGTCCTAGCACAGATACGCAGTATTTT. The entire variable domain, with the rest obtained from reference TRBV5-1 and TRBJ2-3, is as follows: KAGVTQTPRYLIKTRGQQVTLSCSPISGHRSVSWYQQTPGQGLQFLFEYFSETQRNKGNFPGRFSGRQFSNSRSEMNVSTLELGDSALYLCASSLDGGPSTDTQYFGPGTRLTVL.